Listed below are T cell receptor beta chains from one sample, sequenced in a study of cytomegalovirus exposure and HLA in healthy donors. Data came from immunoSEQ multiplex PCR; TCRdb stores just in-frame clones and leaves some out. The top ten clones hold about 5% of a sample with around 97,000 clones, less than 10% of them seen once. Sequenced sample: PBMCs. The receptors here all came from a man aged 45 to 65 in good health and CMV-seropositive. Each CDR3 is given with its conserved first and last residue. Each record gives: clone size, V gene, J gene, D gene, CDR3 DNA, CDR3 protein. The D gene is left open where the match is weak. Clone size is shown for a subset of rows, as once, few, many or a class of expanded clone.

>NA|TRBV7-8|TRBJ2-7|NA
TGTGCCAGCAGCTCCCGACAGGTAGACTACGAGCAGTACTTC
CASSSRQVDYEQYF
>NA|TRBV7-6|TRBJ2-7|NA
TGTGCCAGCAGCTTAACAGGGAGCTCCTACGAGCAGTACTTC
CASSLTGSSYEQYF
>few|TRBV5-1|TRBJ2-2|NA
TGCGCCAGCAGCTTTATGTCAGAACGAGGCGGGGAGCTGTTTTTT
CASSFMSERGGELFF
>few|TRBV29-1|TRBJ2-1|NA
TGCAGCGTTGAGTACGGGGGGCGGAACAATGAGCAGTTCTTC
CSVEYGGRNNEQFF
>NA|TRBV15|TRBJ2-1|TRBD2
TGTGCCACCAGCTTCAGACTAGCGGGAGAGAAAAACAATGAGCAGTTCTTC
CATSFRLAGEKNNEQFF
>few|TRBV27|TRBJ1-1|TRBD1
TGTGCCAGCAGTTCCCGGGACAGGGGGTACACTGAAGCTTTCTTT
CASSSRDRGYTEAFF
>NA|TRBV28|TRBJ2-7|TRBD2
TGTGCCAGCAGTTTATTAGGGACTAGCGGGAGCTACGAGCAGTACTTC
CASSLLGTSGSYEQYF
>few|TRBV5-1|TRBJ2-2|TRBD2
TGCGCCAGCAGCCTCCTGGCTAGCGGGATGGGGGCCGACACCGGGGAGCTGTTTTTT
CASSLLASGMGADTGELFF
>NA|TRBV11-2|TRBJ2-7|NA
TGTGCCAGCAGCTTAAGTAGCGACTACTACGAGCAGTACTTC
CASSLSSDYYEQYF
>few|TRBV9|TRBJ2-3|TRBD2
TGTGCCAGCAGCGCCTTGGGACTAGGGGGCACAGATACGCAGTATTTT
CASSALGLGGTDTQYF
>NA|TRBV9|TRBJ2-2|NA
TGTGCCAGCAGCGTTCCAGGGATGAACACCGGGGAGCTGTTTTTT
CASSVPGMNTGELFF
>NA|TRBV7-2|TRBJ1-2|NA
TGTGCCAGCAGCTTAAGGGGAGGCCGGAACAGGAAAGTAGATGGCTACACCTTC
CASSLRGGRNRKVDGYTF
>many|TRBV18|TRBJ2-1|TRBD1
TGTGCCAGCTCACCAACCGGACAGGGAGAGAATGAGCAGTTCTTC
CASSPTGQGENEQFF
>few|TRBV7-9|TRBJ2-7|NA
TGTGCCAGCAGCTTAGGACAGCCCGCCTACGAGCAGTACTTC
CASSLGQPAYEQYF
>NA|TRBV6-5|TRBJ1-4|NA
TGTGCCACCTCCCTTGAAAAACTGTTTTTT
CATSLEKLFF
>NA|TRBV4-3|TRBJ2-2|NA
TGCGCCAGCAGCCAAGATCGGATAGCTAACACCGGGGAGCTGTTTTTT
CASSQDRIANTGELFF
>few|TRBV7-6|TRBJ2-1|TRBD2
TGTGCCAGCAGCTTAGCAGCGGGACTAGCACCCAATGAGCAGTTCTTC
CASSLAAGLAPNEQFF
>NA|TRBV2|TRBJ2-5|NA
TGTGCCAGCACCAAGGACAGAGGGGAGACCCAGTACTTC
CASTKDRGETQYF
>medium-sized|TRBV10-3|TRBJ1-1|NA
TGTGCCATCAGTGAGCAGGGCACTGAAGCTTTCTTT
CAISEQGTEAFF
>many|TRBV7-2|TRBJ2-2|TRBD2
TGTGCCAGCAGCTTAACGGGAGGGGGGACCGGGGAGCTGTTTTTT
CASSLTGGGTGELFF
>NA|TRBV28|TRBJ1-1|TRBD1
TGTGCCAGCAGCGGACAGGTGAACACTGAAGCTTTCTTT
CASSGQVNTEAFF
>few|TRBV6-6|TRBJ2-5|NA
TGTGCCAGCTGGGACGGGACTGAGACCCAGTACTTC
CASWDGTETQYF
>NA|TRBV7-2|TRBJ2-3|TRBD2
TGTGCCAGCAGCTTACGACTAGCGGGAGATGTAACAGATACGCAGTATTTT
CASSLRLAGDVTDTQYF
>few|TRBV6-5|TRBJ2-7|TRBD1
TGTGCCAGCAGTTACTCACGGGACACAGGGGACTACGAGCAGTACTTC
CASSYSRDTGDYEQYF
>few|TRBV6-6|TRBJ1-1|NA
TGTGCCAGCAGTTACGGGGACGGGACAAACACTGAAGCTTTCTTT
CASSYGDGTNTEAFF
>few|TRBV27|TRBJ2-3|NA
TGTGCCAGCAGTTTTGGGCAACTCTATACGCAGTATTTT
CASSFGQLYTQYF
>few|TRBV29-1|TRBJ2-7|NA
TGCAGCGTTGAAACACCGAACTCCTACGAGCAGTACTTC
CSVETPNSYEQYF
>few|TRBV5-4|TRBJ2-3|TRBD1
TGTGCCAGCAGCCGGACAGGGCTGGCAGATACGCAGTATTTT
CASSRTGLADTQYF
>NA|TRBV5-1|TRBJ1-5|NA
TGCGCCAGCAGCTCGGGGAATGGCAATCAGCCCCAGCATTTT
CASSSGNGNQPQHF
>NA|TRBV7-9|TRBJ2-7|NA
TGTGCCAGCAGCTTAAGTTTCGCGTACGAGCAGTACTTC
CASSLSFAYEQYF
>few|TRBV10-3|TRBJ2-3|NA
TGTGCCATCAGTGATAAGCTAGCAAGCACAGATACGCAGTATTTT
CAISDKLASTDTQYF
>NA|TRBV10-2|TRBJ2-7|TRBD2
TGCGCCAGCATGCCGGCGGGAGGGCCGTACGAGCAGTACTTC
CASMPAGGPYEQYF
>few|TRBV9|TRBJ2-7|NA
TGTGCCAGCAGCGTAGCGGGGTGGTACGAGCAGTACTTC
CASSVAGWYEQYF
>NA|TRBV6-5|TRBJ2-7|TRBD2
TGTGCCAGCAGTTACTCTAGCGGGAGTGGGGTTGGCGAGCAGTACTTC
CASSYSSGSGVGEQYF
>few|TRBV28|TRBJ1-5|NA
TGTGCCAGCAGTATCTTTATTCTTACAGAAGGTCGGCAGCCCCAGCATTTT
CASSIFILTEGRQPQHF
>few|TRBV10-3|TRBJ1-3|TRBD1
TGTGCCATCAACCCTGGGACAGCTGGAAACACCATATATTTT
CAINPGTAGNTIYF
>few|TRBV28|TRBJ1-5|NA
TGTGCCAGCAGTTCACAGGTGAGCAATCAGCCCCAGCATTTT
CASSSQVSNQPQHF
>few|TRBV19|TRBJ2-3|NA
TGTGCCAGTAGTATGGAGGTGGAAGATACGCAGTATTTT
CASSMEVEDTQYF
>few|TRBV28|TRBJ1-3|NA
TGTGCCAGCAGTTTATCCAACAGAGCTGGAAACACCATATATTTT
CASSLSNRAGNTIYF
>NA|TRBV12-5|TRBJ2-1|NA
TGTGCTAGTGGCTATATCCGAGTGGGGGCGAGCTCCTACAATGAGCAGTTCTTC
CASGYIRVGASSYNEQFF
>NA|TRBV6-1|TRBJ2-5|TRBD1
TGTGCCAGCGGACAGGGGCCGGGAGAGACCCAGTACTTC
CASGQGPGETQYF
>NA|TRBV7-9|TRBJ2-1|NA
TGTGCCAGCAGCCTCCCTAGCCCCTCCTACAATGAGCAGTTCTTC
CASSLPSPSYNEQFF
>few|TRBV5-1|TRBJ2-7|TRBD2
TGCGCCAGCAGCTCCGACGGACTAGCGGGAGCATCCGAGCAGTACTTC
CASSSDGLAGASEQYF
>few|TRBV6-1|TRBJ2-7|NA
TGTGCCAGCAGGGACCTGACAGGACCTGGCGACGAGCAGTACTTC
CASRDLTGPGDEQYF
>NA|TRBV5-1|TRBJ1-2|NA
TGCGCCAGCAGCTCTACAGTTTCCGGCTACACCTTC
CASSSTVSGYTF
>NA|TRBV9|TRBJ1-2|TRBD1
TGTGCCAGCAGCGACCCAGGGACAGGAAAAAACTATGGCTACACCTTC
CASSDPGTGKNYGYTF
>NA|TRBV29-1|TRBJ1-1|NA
TGCAGCGTTGTAGTCCCGAGGGTTCTAGGGTCTGAAGCTTTCTTT
CSVVVPRVLGSEAFF
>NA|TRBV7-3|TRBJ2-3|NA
TGTGCCAGCAGCTTAGCGCGGGACCGCACAGATACGCAGTATTTT
CASSLARDRTDTQYF
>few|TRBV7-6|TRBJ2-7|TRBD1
TGTGCCAGCAGCTTAGCGCCGGGACAGGGAGCTTACGAGCAGTACTTC
CASSLAPGQGAYEQYF
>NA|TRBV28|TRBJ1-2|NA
TGTGCCAGCAGCCGGGGAGTTGGCTATGGCTACACCTTC
CASSRGVGYGYTF
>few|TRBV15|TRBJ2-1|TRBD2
TGTGCCACCAGCAGAGCCCTTCCTAGCGGGAGTAAAACCTACAATGAGCAGTTCTTC
CATSRALPSGSKTYNEQFF
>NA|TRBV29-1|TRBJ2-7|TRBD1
TGCAGCGTTGGGGGTGGGCAGGACAGGGGCAAAAAGGGGGGAAGGGAGCAGTACTTC
CSVGGGQDRGKKGGREQYF
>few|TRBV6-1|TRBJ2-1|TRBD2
TGTGCCAGCGCCGTACTAGCGACGACCTACAATGAGCAGTTCTTC
CASAVLATTYNEQFF
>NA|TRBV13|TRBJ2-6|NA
TGTGCCAGCAGCCAGACTAGACAGGGTAGTTTAGGGGCCAACGTCCTGACTTTC
CASSQTRQGSLGANVLTF
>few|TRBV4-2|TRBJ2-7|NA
TGTGCCAGCAGCCAAGAGGGGGCAGCCTACGAGCAGTACTTC
CASSQEGAAYEQYF